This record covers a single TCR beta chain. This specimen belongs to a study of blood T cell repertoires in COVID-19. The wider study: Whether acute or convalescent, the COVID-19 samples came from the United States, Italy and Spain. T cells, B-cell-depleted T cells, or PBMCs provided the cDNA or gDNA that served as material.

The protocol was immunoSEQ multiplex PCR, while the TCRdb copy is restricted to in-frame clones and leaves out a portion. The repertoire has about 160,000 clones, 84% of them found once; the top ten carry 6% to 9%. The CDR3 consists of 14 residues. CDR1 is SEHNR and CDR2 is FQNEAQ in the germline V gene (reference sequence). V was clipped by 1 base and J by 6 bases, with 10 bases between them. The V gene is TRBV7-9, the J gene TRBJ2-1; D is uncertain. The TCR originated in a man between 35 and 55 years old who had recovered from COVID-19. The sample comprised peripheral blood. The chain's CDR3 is CASSLDSVLNEQFF. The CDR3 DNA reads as TGTGCCAGCAGCTTAGATTCGGTTCTCAATGAGCAGTTCTTC. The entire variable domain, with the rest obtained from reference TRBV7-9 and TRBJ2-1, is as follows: DTGVSQNPRHKITKRGQNVTFRCDPISEHNRLYWYRQTLGQGPEFLTYFQNEAQLEKSRLLSDRFSAERPKGSFSTLEIQRTEQGDSAMYLCASSLDSVLNEQFFGPGTRLTVL.